The 22 T cell receptor beta chains presented below share a single source sample, sequenced in a study of CD8 T cells in ankylosing spondylitis. Study results and limitations: Ankylosing spondylitis blood appeared to be characterized by a TCR beta motif of 8 or 9 highly homologous variants.

No antigen has been assigned to these receptors. TCRdb itself ran the 5' RACE reads through MiXCR, one entry per CDR3 protein. The data contain over 700,000 distinct CDR3 sequences, 15% to 20% of them seen just once; the ten biggest clones take up around 19%. The specimen sequenced was blood, either unsorted or a sorted T cell fraction (not recorded which). These receptors all stem from a male donor with ankylosing spondylitis.

The chain is built from TRBV12-3 or TRBV12-4 and TRBJ1-3, with a weak D call TRBD1 (6 bases). The CDR3 has 15 amino acids. Trimming took 6 bases from V and 0 from J, leaving 12 bases between them. The CDR3 here is CASSPDRTSGNTIYF. The CDR3 bases are TGTGCCAGCAGCCCAGACAGGACCTCTGGAAACACCATATATTTT.

V and J are TRBV6-5 and TRBJ1-2; D is undetermined. V lost 2 bases to trimming and J lost 3 bases, with 10 bases between them. CDR1 MNHEY and CDR2 SVGAGI come from the germline V gene. The CDR3 runs 14 residues. The CDR3 DNA follows: TGTGCCAGCAGTTACGGGAGGACGGACTATGGCTACACCTTC. It translates to CASSYGRTDYGYTF.

The genes are TRBV20-1 and TRBJ2-3; TRBD2 is a possible D gene (5 bases). The CDR3 extends over 16 amino acids. Germline assignment: CDR1 DFQATT and CDR2 SNEGSKA (reference sequence). V lost 0 bases, J lost 2 bases, and 15 bases lay in between. CDR3 region: CSARDQVLALTDTQYF. CDR3 in DNA: TGCAGTGCTAGAGATCAGGTCCTAGCACTCACAGATACGCAGTATTTT.

The chain uses TRBV20-1 and TRBJ2-1, with unresolved D. The CDR3 is made up of 14 amino acids. The germline CDR1 and CDR2 sequences are DFQATT and SNEGSKA (reference sequence). Trimming removed 6 bases at V and 6 bases at J, with 18 bases between. The CDR3 region is CSAPWGNTPNEQFF. As DNA, the CDR3 is TGCAGTGCCCCCTGGGGAAACACCCCCAATGAGCAGTTCTTC.

This clonotype appeared a few times. This chain uses TRBV12-3 or TRBV12-4 with TRBJ2-5, with TRBD2 as a possible D gene (5 bases). Trimming took 6 bases from V and 2 from J, leaving 16 bases between them. This CDR3 has 15 residues. As DNA, the CDR3 is TGTGCCAGCAGCACCCGTGAGGGAAGACAAGAGACCCAGTACTTC. Encoded protein: CASSTREGRQETQYF.

This clonotype was counted only a few times. This rearrangement joins TRBV5-1 to TRBJ2-1, with 10 bases matching TRBD1. The length of the CDR3 is 15 residues. V lost 2 bases to trimming and J lost 5 bases; unmatched junction nucleotides: 4. The germline V gene has CDR1 SGHRS and CDR2 YFSETQ. The CDR3 nucleotides read TGCGCCAGCAGCTTTGTGGGGACAGGGGACAATGAGCAGTTCTTC. Encoded protein: CASSFVGTGDNEQFF.

The genes are TRBV12-3 or TRBV12-4 and TRBJ2-1; D is possibly TRBD1 or TRBD2 (5 bases each). CDR3 size: 15 residues. Trimming shortened V by 6 bases and J by 2 bases, and 14 bases separated the two germline ends. CDR3 coding DNA: TGTGCCAGCAGCTTTTCTGGGACGGCCTACAATGAGCAGTTCTTC. It yields the protein CASSFSGTAYNEQFF.

V gene TRBV2 combines with J gene TRBJ2-1, with D unresolved. The ends were cut back, 6 bases at V and 8 bases at J, with 11 bases in the middle. CDR3 length: 12 residues. Germline V CDR1 and CDR2: SNHLY, FYNNEI. The CDR3 is CASRANWDEQFF. In DNA, the CDR3 is TGTGCCAGCAGGGCCAATTGGGATGAGCAGTTCTTC.

The CDR3 sequence is CASSLSGQGYGYTF. The CDR3 nucleotides read TGTGCCAGCAGTTTATCGGGCCAGGGCTATGGCTACACCTTC. V gene TRBV27 combines with J gene TRBJ1-2, with D maybe TRBD1 (5 bases). Looked up from germline, CDR1 is MNHEY and CDR2 is SMNVEV (reference sequence). This CDR3 has 14 amino acids. V was trimmed by 0 bases and J by 4 bases, leaving 9 bases between them.

The chain links TRBV19 to TRBJ1-5; the D gene is possibly TRBD1 (6 bases). Germline assignment: CDR1 LNHDA and CDR2 SQIVND (reference sequence). This CDR3 comprises 16 residues. V lost 7 bases, J lost 0 bases, and 16 bases lay in between. The CDR3 bases are TGTGCCAGTACTCCACAGGGAACTTATAGCAATCAGCCCCAGCATTTT. The encoded protein is CASTPQGTYSNQPQHF.

The chain joins TRBV15 to TRBJ2-3, with TRBD1 matching 8 bases. Per the germline V gene, CDR1 is LNHNV and CDR2 is YYDKDF (reference sequence). Trimming removed 1 base from V and 4 bases from J; junction bases left unmatched: 1. The CDR3 totals 14 residues. The CDR3 DNA reads as TGTGCCACCAGCAGAGGGGACAGGCCAGATACGCAGTATTTT. Protein product: CATSRGDRPDTQYF.

This rearrangement joins TRBV29-1 to TRBJ2-1; 8 bases map to TRBD2. This CDR3 has 16 amino acids. V trimming: 0 bases; J trimming: 1 base; junction bases outside the gene matches: 5. Looked up from germline, CDR1 is SQVTM and CDR2 is ANQGSEA. The CDR3 reads CSVEDGLAGSYNEQFF. DNA of the CDR3: TGCAGCGTTGAAGACGGCCTAGCGGGTTCCTACAATGAGCAGTTCTTC.

There are a few counts of this clonotype. The chain uses TRBV6-2 or TRBV6-3 and TRBJ2-1; 9 nucleotides line up with TRBD1. The germline V gene has CDR1 MNHEY and CDR2 SVGEGT. The CDR3 runs to 15 residues. V lost 2 bases to trimming and J lost 5 bases; unmatched junction nucleotides: 4. The CDR3, as DNA: TGTGCCAGCAGTTACGAGGGGACAGGGAACAATGAGCAGTTCTTC. Its translation is CASSYEGTGNNEQFF.

This clonotype occurred many times. V usage is TRBV12-3 or TRBV12-4 and J usage is TRBJ2-1, with TRBD2 matching 9 bases. V trimming: 4 bases; J trimming: 9 bases; junction bases outside the gene matches: 7. The CDR3 runs 14 residues. CDR3 sequence reads: CASSSAGGVGEQFF. The CDR3 coding sequence is TGTGCCAGCAGTTCCGCGGGAGGGGTCGGTGAGCAGTTCTTC.

This clonotype was recorded a few times. The chain has TRBV7-9 and TRBJ2-7; D remains unclear. The length of the CDR3 is 15 residues. Germline loops: CDR1 SEHNR, CDR2 FQNEAQ (reference sequence). The V end was cut by 5 bases, the J end by 2 bases, with 16 bases between. The CDR3 is CASSPSPLTPYEQYF. CDR3 nucleotide sequence: TGTGCCAGCAGCCCTTCCCCACTCACCCCCTACGAGCAGTACTTC.

This clonotype has a single count. This rearrangement joins TRBV2 to TRBJ2-2, with TRBD2 matching 9 bases. Germline V gene lookup returns CDR1 SNHLY and CDR2 FYNNEI. The V segment lost 9 bases and the J segment 3 bases; nucleotides outside the gene matches: 5. This CDR3 is 14 amino acids long. CDR3 amino acids: CASDTSGYTGELFF. The CDR3 nucleotides read TGTGCCAGTGACACTAGCGGGTACACCGGGGAGCTGTTTTTT.

The rearrangement uses TRBV7-8 and TRBJ2-1; TRBD2 is a possible D gene (7 bases). Germline V CDR1 and CDR2: SGHVS, FQNEAQ. The CDR3 totals 14 residues. V was pared by 10 bases and J by 0 bases, with 13 bases between. This CDR3 is CATQGGGSYNEQFF. Here the CDR3 DNA reads TGTGCCACCCAAGGGGGGGGCTCCTACAATGAGCAGTTCTTC.

This clonotype was detected many times. The chain couples TRBV2 to TRBJ2-3; D is tentatively TRBD1 or TRBD2 (5 bases each). V was clipped by 7 bases and J by 2 bases, with 10 bases between them. Per germline, CDR1 SNHLY and CDR2 FYNNEI. The CDR3 extends over 13 amino acids. The CDR3 nucleotides are TGTGCCAGCACCTGGGGGATCACAGATACGCAGTATTTT. As protein: CASTWGITDTQYF.

This clonotype showed up just a few times. The chain links TRBV6-1 to TRBJ2-7; D gene ambiguous. Germline lookup yields CDR1 MNHNS and CDR2 SASEGT. V dropped 4 bases and J dropped 3 bases, with 10 bases sitting between them. The CDR3 length is 13 residues. CDR3 bases: TGTGCCAGCAGTGGTCCGGGTGGCTACGAGCAGTACTTC. It is translated as CASSGPGGYEQYF.

This chain connects TRBV10-3 to TRBJ1-1; D uncertain. Germline assignment: CDR1 ENHRY and CDR2 SYGVKD. The germline V and J ends were trimmed by 5 bases and 3 bases, with 10 bases remaining between them. The CDR3 contains 13 residues. DNA of the CDR3: TGTGCCATCAGTTGGACGGAAGACACTGAAGCTTTCTTT. Translating gives CAISWTEDTEAFF.

The sample holds a few counts of this clonotype. The chain is built from TRBV6-5 and TRBJ2-7; 8 bases agree with TRBD2. Germline V gene lookup returns CDR1 MNHEY and CDR2 SVGAGI. V was clipped by 4 bases and J by 7 bases; unmatched bases: 9. The CDR3 has 14 residues. The CDR3 reads CASSSGGVSREQYF. The CDR3, as DNA: TGTGCCAGCAGTTCCGGGGGGGTGTCGAGGGAGCAGTACTTC.

J is TRBJ1-1 and V is TRBV5-1; TRBD1 aligns across 9 bases. Per germline, CDR1 SGHRS and CDR2 YFSETQ. V was clipped by 2 bases and J by 4 bases; unmatched bases: 6. The CDR3 has 15 residues. In nucleotides, the CDR3 is TGCGCCAGCAGCTTCTCCGGGACAGGGACCACTGAAGCTTTCTTT. Its protein product is CASSFSGTGTTEAFF. The complete variable domain, with remaining parts taken from reference TRBV5-1 and TRBJ1-1, reads KAGVTQTPRYLIKTRGQQVTLSCSPISGHRSVSWYQQTPGQGLQFLFEYFSETQRNKGNFPGRFSGRQFSNSRSEMNVSTLELGDSALYLCASSFSGTGTTEAFFGQGTRLTVV.